This entry describes one TCR beta chain. Its antigen is still unknown. The assay was immunoSEQ multiplex PCR, and TCRdb's table has in-frame clones only and misses some. The top ten hold around 0.99% of the sample, which has some 12,000 clones, more than 60% seen once. Repeated repertoire sampling spanned the course of chemoradiotherapy. The sample is drawn from a study of chemoradiotherapy in HPV16-positive cancers. Study as a whole: Functional T-cell assays on a couple of HPV16-positive patients' cells defined candidate HPV-specific clones and common TCR motifs.

Study-wide results and limits: The functional HPV-specific definition rests on just a couple of HPV16-positive patients. During treatment, candidate HPV-specific clones and E7-related motifs expanded in tumor.

The sequence was collected from a human donor with HPV-associated anogenital cancer. The specimen was collected from a patient who underwent chemoradiotherapy.

CDR3 region: CASSLARGAGGVSDTQYF. CDR3 nucleotides: TGTGCCAGCAGCTTAGCCCGGGGGGCAGGGGGGGTTTCAGATACGCAGTATTTT. The V call is TRBV11-2, the J call TRBJ2-3; D possibly uses TRBD1 or TRBD2 (7 bases each). Looked up from germline, CDR1 is SGHAT and CDR2 is FQNNGV. The CDR3 has 18 residues. V gave up 1 base and J gave up 4 bases, with 21 bases separating them.